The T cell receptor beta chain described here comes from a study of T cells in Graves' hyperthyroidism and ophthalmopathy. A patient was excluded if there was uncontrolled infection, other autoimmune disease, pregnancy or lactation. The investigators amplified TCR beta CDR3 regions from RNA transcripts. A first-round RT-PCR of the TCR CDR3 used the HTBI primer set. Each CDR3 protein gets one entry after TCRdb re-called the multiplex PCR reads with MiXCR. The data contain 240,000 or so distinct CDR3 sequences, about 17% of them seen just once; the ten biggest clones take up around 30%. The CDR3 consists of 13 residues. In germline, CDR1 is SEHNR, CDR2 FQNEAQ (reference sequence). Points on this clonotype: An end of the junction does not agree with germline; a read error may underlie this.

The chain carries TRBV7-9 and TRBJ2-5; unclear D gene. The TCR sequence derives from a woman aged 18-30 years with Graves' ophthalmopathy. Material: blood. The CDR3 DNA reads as TGTGCCGGCAGCTTAGCTTCGGGAGAGACCCAGTACTTC. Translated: CAGSLASGETQYF.